Listed here are 27 T cell receptor beta chains from one sample, sequenced in a study of T-cell memory formation after mild COVID-19. TCRdb re-derived calls from the 5' RACE reads in MiXCR, one entry per CDR3 protein. The sample lists about 620,000 distinct CDR3 sequences, approximately 19% occurring once. The material sequenced was PBMCs or a T cell subset sorted from them (not recorded which). The receptors were gathered from an adult woman who had mild COVID-19 (a few samples of this study predate the infection). Cell type and time point are not known.

The V and J genes are TRBV12-3 or TRBV12-4 and TRBJ2-1; TRBD1 matches 8 bases. The ends lost 5 bases at V and 5 bases at J; junction bases unmatched: 8. The CDR3 totals 15 residues. CDR3 nucleotide sequence: TGTGCCAGCAGTACCGACAGGGGCAGGGACAATGAGCAGTTCTTC. Translating it yields CASSTDRGRDNEQFF.

Here the CDR3 reads CASSLRGAEETQYF. The CDR3 DNA reads as TGTGCCAGCAGCTTACGGGGGGCCGAAGAGACCCAGTACTTC. This chain uses TRBV13 with TRBJ2-5, with D possibly TRBD2 on 7 matching bases. Germline V gene data show CDR1 as PRHDT and CDR2 as FYEKMQ (reference sequence). This CDR3 has 14 amino acids. The V end lost 2 bases, the J end lost 3 bases, and 10 bases lay between the germline ends.

This clonotype was seen a handful of times. This chain uses TRBV5-6 with TRBJ1-1; TRBD1 is a possible D gene (5 bases). Germline assignment: CDR1 SGHDT and CDR2 YYEEEE. Trimming shortened V by 1 base and J by 0 bases, and 10 bases separated the two germline ends. There are 15 residues in the CDR3. CDR3 sequence: CASSLLGDVNTEAFF. CDR3 DNA: TGTGCCAGCAGCTTGTTAGGGGATGTGAACACTGAAGCTTTCTTT.

This clonotype appeared many times. The V and J genes are TRBV12-3 or TRBV12-4 and TRBJ2-7; weak D call: TRBD2 (5 bases). Trimming cost V 6 bases and J 3 bases, with 12 bases left between them. CDR3 length equals 13 residues. The CDR3 coding sequence is TGTGCCAGCAGCAGAGAGGGCCTCTACGAGCAGTACTTC. As protein: CASSREGLYEQYF.

This clonotype was recorded at least ten times. The chain combines TRBV6-5 with TRBJ2-7, with TRBD1 matching 8 bases. V lost 4 bases and J lost 2; bases outside the gene matches: 7. The CDR3 runs 15 residues. Germline V gives CDR1 MNHEY, CDR2 SVGAGI. CDR3 region: CASSLSGTGPYEQYF. The CDR3 nucleotides read TGTGCCAGCAGTTTATCCGGGACAGGACCCTACGAGCAGTACTTC.

The chain couples TRBV7-8 to TRBJ2-5, with 7 bases that match TRBD2. The CDR3 runs 17 residues. CDR1 and CDR2 (germline): SGHVS, FQNEAQ. After removal of 1 base from V and 5 bases from J, the junction contained 13 bases not matched to a gene. The CDR3 nucleotides read TGTGCCAGCAGCTTAGGGAGAGCGGGATTGTCGGAGGAGACCCAGTACTTC. It specifies CASSLGRAGLSEETQYF.

This chain uses TRBV27 with TRBJ2-7, with D unclear. The V and J ends lost 7 bases and 1 base respectively, with 11 bases between them. Germline loops: CDR1 MNHEY, CDR2 SMNVEV (reference sequence). CDR3 length: 13 amino acids. The CDR3 loop is CASTPVGSYEQYF. The DNA of the CDR3 is TGTGCCAGCACCCCAGTGGGTTCCTACGAGCAGTACTTC.

In this sample, this clonotype turned up a few times. This chain links TRBV6-5 with TRBJ1-1; maybe TRBD1 (5 bases). Trimming cost V 7 bases and J 5 bases, with 8 bases left between them. Germline V CDR1 and CDR2: MNHEY, SVGAGI. The CDR3 contains 11 residues. The CDR3 region has the DNA TGTGCCAGCATCCAGGGAACTGAAGCTTTCTTT. The encoded protein is CASIQGTEAFF.

This clonotype was picked up one time. The gene calls are TRBV20-1 and TRBJ1-2, with 7 bases lining up with TRBD1. The CDR3 is made up of 14 amino acids. V lost 4 bases, J lost 7 bases, and 12 bases stayed unmatched. Per the germline V gene, CDR1 is DFQATT and CDR2 is SNEGSKA (reference sequence). The CDR3, as DNA: TGCAGTGCTACCAAGGGGAGGGGGCAAGGTGGCTACACCTTC. Residues: CSATKGRGQGGYTF.

This clonotype was counted a few times. The chain uses TRBV10-3 and TRBJ1-1, with unresolved D. The ends were cut back, 4 bases at V and 5 bases at J, with 20 bases in the middle. The CDR3 length is 16 residues. Germline values: CDR1 ENHRY, CDR2 SYGVKD. In DNA form, the CDR3 reads TGTGCCATCAGTGGGGGTATCTCGGATTTGGTAACTGAAGCTTTCTTT. Translated, it gives CAISGGISDLVTEAFF.

The chain joins TRBV20-1 to TRBJ1-5, with 10 bases that match TRBD1. The germline V gene encodes CDR1 DFQATT and CDR2 SNEGSKA (reference sequence). The CDR3 has 15 amino acids. The V segment lost 6 bases and the J segment 3 bases; nucleotides outside the gene matches: 8. The CDR3, as DNA: TGCAGTGCCAGACCCGGGACAGGGGACAATCAGCCCCAGCATTTT. It encodes CSARPGTGDNQPQHF.

V and J are TRBV19 and TRBJ2-2; D possibly corresponds to TRBD2 (7 bases). V was cut by 5 bases and J by 4 bases, with 14 bases left in between. This CDR3 has 15 amino acids. Germline V lookup: CDR1 LNHDA, CDR2 SQIVND (reference sequence). The CDR3: CASSSHREGTGELFF. CDR3 sequence (DNA): TGTGCCAGTAGTTCCCACAGGGAGGGCACCGGGGAGCTGTTTTTT.

The chain's CDR3 is CASTAGKYNEQFF. The CDR3 DNA is TGTGCCAGCACGGCGGGGAAGTACAATGAGCAGTTCTTC. The gene calls are TRBV2 and TRBJ2-1, with D possibly matching TRBD2 (6 bases). Between the trimmed V and J ends, which lost 7 bases and 4 bases, there was a span of 11 bases. This CDR3 contains 13 residues. Germline CDR1 is SNHLY and CDR2 is FYNNEI.

The sample holds a few counts of this clonotype. The chain joins TRBV19 to TRBJ2-3; the match to TRBD1 covers 8 bases. This CDR3 has 15 amino acids. V lost 8 bases, J lost 0 bases, and 7 bases stayed unmatched. The germline V gene has CDR1 LNHDA and CDR2 SQIVND (reference sequence). DNA of the CDR3: TGTGCCAGTGACAGGGGAACCACTAGCACAGATACGCAGTATTTT. Its protein is CASDRGTTSTDTQYF.

The rearrangement uses TRBV24-1 and TRBJ2-3; TRBD2 matches at 13 bases. Germline trimming cut 2 bases from V and 0 bases from J; bases unmatched to any gene: 7. Germline V gene lookup returns CDR1 KGHDR and CDR2 SFDVKD. The CDR3 is 19 residues long. CDR3 protein: CATSDWWTSGGSSTDTQYF. For the CDR3, the DNA is TGTGCCACCAGTGATTGGTGGACTAGCGGGGGCTCTAGCACAGATACGCAGTATTTT.

The chain has TRBV20-1 and TRBJ2-2, with 7 bases fitting TRBD2. The length of the CDR3 is 15 residues. V was clipped by 2 bases and J by 0 bases; unmatched bases: 3. Germline values: CDR1 DFQATT, CDR2 SNEGSKA (reference sequence). The CDR3 reads CSARSGVPNTGELFF. CDR3 nucleotide sequence: TGCAGTGCTAGAAGCGGGGTCCCGAACACCGGGGAGCTGTTTTTT.

This clonotype was seen at least ten times. CDR3: CATSDPTSPAANEQFF. The DNA of the CDR3 is TGTGCCACCAGTGATCCGACTAGCCCCGCCGCCAATGAGCAGTTCTTC. V is TRBV24-1 and J is TRBJ2-1; the match to TRBD2 covers 7 bases. The CDR3 consists of 16 residues. With 3 bases clipped from V and 6 bases from J, the junction kept 10 bases outside the gene matches. Germline V gene sequence: CDR1 KGHDR, CDR2 SFDVKD.

This clonotype has just a few counts. This chain links TRBV29-1 with TRBJ2-3; D remains ambiguous. V was cut by 7 bases and J by 8 bases, with 7 bases left in between. In germline, CDR1 is SQVTM, CDR2 ANQGSEA. This CDR3 is built from 9 residues. CDR3 region: CSAGRTQYF. The CDR3 DNA follows: TGCAGCGCTGGGCGTACGCAGTATTTT.

This clonotype was seen repeatedly, ten times or more. The chain recombines TRBV5-6 with TRBJ1-5; D remains unclear. The V gene's germline CDR1 is SGHDT and CDR2 YYEEEE. This CDR3 has 13 amino acids. V lost 2 bases and J 1 base, leaving 4 bases between the germline ends. CDR3 nucleotides: TGTGCCAGCAGCTTCGGGAGCAATCAGCCCCAGCATTTT. It encodes CASSFGSNQPQHF.

The sample holds a few counts of this clonotype. The chain carries TRBV7-2 and TRBJ1-2, with 7 bases fitting TRBD1. The germline CDR1 and CDR2 sequences are SGHTA and FQGNSA. Germline trimming cut 2 bases from V and 4 bases from J; bases unmatched to any gene: 19. This CDR3 contains 19 residues. The CDR3 sequence: CASSLFPKGQRRESYGYTF. As DNA, the CDR3 is TGTGCCAGCAGCTTATTCCCGAAGGGACAGCGAAGAGAGAGCTATGGCTACACCTTC.

The chain combines TRBV6-6 with TRBJ1-1; 12 bases map to TRBD1. V shed 3 bases and J 1 base; nucleotides not matched to a gene: 6. Germline CDR1 is MNHNY and CDR2 is SVGAGI (reference sequence). CDR3 length equals 17 residues. DNA for the CDR3: TGTGCCAGCAGTTATTTGCCGGGACAGGGGGCGAACACTGAAGCTTTCTTT. Encoded protein: CASSYLPGQGANTEAFF.

This clonotype was detected ten times or more. The V gene is TRBV12-3 or TRBV12-4, the J gene TRBJ2-5, with 7 bases aligning to TRBD1. The CDR3 is 13 residues long. V shed 5 bases and J 5 bases; nucleotides not matched to a gene: 5. CDR3 loop: CASSPTGLETQYF. The CDR3, as DNA: TGTGCCAGCAGTCCGACAGGGTTGGAGACCCAGTACTTC.

The table lists this clonotype with a few counts. V and J are TRBV12-3 or TRBV12-4 and TRBJ2-5; 7 bases match TRBD2. The J segment lost 4 bases and the V segment lost 3 bases, leaving 11 bases of the junction unmatched. The CDR3 extends over 16 amino acids. CDR3 sequence: CASSFRTSWVPETQYF. CDR3 nucleotide sequence: TGTGCCAGCAGTTTTAGGACTAGTTGGGTCCCAGAGACCCAGTACTTC.

This sequence joins TRBV5-1 and TRBJ1-2; D is unresolved. Germline V CDR1 and CDR2: SGHRS, YFSETQ. V lost 0 bases and J lost 5, with 5 bases in between. The length of the CDR3 is 12 residues. DNA of the CDR3: TGCGCCAGCAGCTTGGAATCGTATGGCTACACCTTC. This sequence encodes CASSLESYGYTF.

The chain recombines TRBV19 with TRBJ2-2; TRBD1 might be the D (6 bases). There are 14 residues in the CDR3. CDR1 LNHDA and CDR2 SQIVND come from the germline V gene (reference sequence). V was shortened by 3 bases and J by 6 bases, with 11 bases between the two germline ends. CDR3 sequence reads: CASSIKQGAGELFF. The DNA for the CDR3 is TGTGCCAGTAGTATTAAACAGGGCGCCGGGGAGCTGTTTTTT.

The rearrangement uses TRBV5-6 and TRBJ2-1, with D possibly matching TRBD1 (7 bases). Germline lookup yields CDR1 SGHDT and CDR2 YYEEEE. This CDR3 contains 14 residues. The germline V and J ends were trimmed by 4 bases and 10 bases, with 18 bases remaining between them. DNA for the CDR3: TGTGCCAGCAGCACACTGGAGGGGGCAATGGAGCAGTTCTTC. Protein product: CASSTLEGAMEQFF.

This clonotype was seen a handful of times. This chain uses TRBV20-1 with TRBJ2-1; 10 bases align to TRBD2. There are 16 residues in the CDR3. Germline trimming cut 7 bases from V and 4 bases from J; bases unmatched to any gene: 13. Germline CDR1 and CDR2: DFQATT and SNEGSKA (reference sequence). CDR3 residues: CSVPEGGLAAYNEQFF. The CDR3 region has the DNA TGCAGTGTCCCCGAAGGTGGACTAGCGGCATACAATGAGCAGTTCTTC.